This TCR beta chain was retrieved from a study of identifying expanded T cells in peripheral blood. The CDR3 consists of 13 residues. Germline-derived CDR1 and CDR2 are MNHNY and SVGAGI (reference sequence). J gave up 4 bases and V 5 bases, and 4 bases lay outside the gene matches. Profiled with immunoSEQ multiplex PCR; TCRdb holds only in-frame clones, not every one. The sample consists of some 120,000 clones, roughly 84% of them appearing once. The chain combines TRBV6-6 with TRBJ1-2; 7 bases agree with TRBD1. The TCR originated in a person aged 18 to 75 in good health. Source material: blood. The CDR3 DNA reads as TGTGCCAGCAGTGACAGGGTGGTCTATGGCTACACCTTC. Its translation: CASSDRVVYGYTF.